This T cell receptor (beta chain) appears in the sequencing data of a study of beta chain features in type 1 diabetes. Study outcomes and limitations: The study found fewer insertions and more deletions at VDJ junctions in type 1 diabetes patients. People with Type 1 diabetes carried modestly yet significantly shorter TCRB CDR3s in all four CD4+ subsets.

TCRB transcripts that were expressed got sequenced, as all of the isolated RNA had been reverse transcribed. TCRdb keeps only in-frame clones here, not all; method: immunoSEQ multiplex PCR. In the table there are 500,000 to 850,000 clones, about 14% of which are singletons. Germline lookup yields CDR1 GTSNPN and CDR2 SVGIG (reference sequence). With termini counted, the CDR3 has 22 amino acids. Regarding this clone: No antigen is known for it. No DNA is shown, since the ends of the CDR3 on it are uncertain; the CDR3 is the one TCRdb lists.

Sequencing was performed on naive CD4+ T cells from blood. The receptor's source is a man between 18 and 35 years old with type 1 diabetes. The V call is TRBV30, the J call TRBJ2-7; the table's TRBD2 call for D was not verified on the DNA. The CDR3 sequence is CAWTSGRISYEQYFGIMNEQYF.